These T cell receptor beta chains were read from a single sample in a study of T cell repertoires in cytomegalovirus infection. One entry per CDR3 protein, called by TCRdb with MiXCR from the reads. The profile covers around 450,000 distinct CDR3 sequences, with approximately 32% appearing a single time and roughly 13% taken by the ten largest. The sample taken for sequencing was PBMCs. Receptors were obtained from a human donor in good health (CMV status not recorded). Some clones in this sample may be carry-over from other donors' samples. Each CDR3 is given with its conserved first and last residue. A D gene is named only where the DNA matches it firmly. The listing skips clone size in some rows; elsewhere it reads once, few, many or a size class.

CASSLGLSFNQPQHF TGTGCCAGCAGTTTGGGCTTAAGCTTCAATCAGCCCCAGCATTTT TRBV28 15 many - TRBJ1-5
CSSSRGQGGYGYTF TGCAGTTCTAGTCGGGGACAGGGTGGGTATGGCTACACCTTC TRBV20-1 14 - TRBD1 TRBJ1-2
CASRTGTSNIQYF TGTGCCAGCAGAACAGGCACGAGTAACATTCAGTACTTC TRBV7-3 13 - - TRBJ2-4
CASSQRVSYNEQFF TGTGCCAGCAGCCAGCGGGTTAGCTACAATGAGCAGTTCTTC TRBV3-1 14 few - TRBJ2-1
CASSERQGPWPQHF TGTGCCAGCAGTGAAAGACAGGGGCCTTGGCCCCAGCATTTT TRBV2 14 few TRBD1 TRBJ1-5
CASRPSGGNYNEQFF TGTGCCAGCAGACCTAGCGGGGGGAACTACAATGAGCAGTTCTTC TRBV6-1 15 many TRBD2 TRBJ2-1
CASSYSRGKQGRETQYF TGTGCCAGCAGTTACTCGAGGGGGAAGCAGGGGCGGGAGACCCAGTACTTC TRBV6-5 17 - - TRBJ2-5
CASSPGLAGGTDTQYF TGTGCCAGCTCACCAGGACTAGCGGGAGGCACAGATACGCAGTATTTT TRBV18 16 few TRBD2 TRBJ2-3
CASSLRQGPFTDTQYF TGTGCCAGCAGCCTCCGACAGGGACCTTTCACAGATACGCAGTATTTT TRBV7-9 16 - TRBD1 TRBJ2-3
CASSLGLGRGGYTF TGTGCCAGCAGCTTGGGACTCGGCAGGGGTGGCTACACCTTC TRBV5-3 14 few - TRBJ1-2
CASSSGTGVYEQYF TGTGCCAGCAGTTCCGGGACAGGGGTTTACGAGCAGTACTTC TRBV6-2/TRBV6-3 14 few TRBD1 TRBJ2-7
CAITSGGAYNEQFF TGTGCCATCACTAGCGGGGGCGCCTACAATGAGCAGTTCTTC TRBV10-3 14 - TRBD2 TRBJ2-1
CASSFGDRSYNSPLHF TGTGCCAGCAGTTTCGGAGACCGCTCCTATAATTCACCCCTCCACTTT TRBV27 16 few - TRBJ1-6
CASSLKGAGNTIYF TGTGCCAGCAGCTTAAAAGGGGCTGGAAACACCATATATTTT TRBV7-8 14 many - TRBJ1-3
CASSLTRTNQPQHF TGTGCCAGCAGTTTGACACGGACTAATCAGCCCCAGCATTTT TRBV27 14 - - TRBJ1-5
CASTGVAGTDEQYF TGTGCCAGCACGGGCGTAGCGGGTACAGACGAGCAGTACTTC TRBV6-4 14 - TRBD2 TRBJ2-7
CASSPGAGRANVLTF TGTGCCAGCAGTCCCGGGGCTGGGAGGGCCAACGTCCTGACTTTC TRBV14 15 - - TRBJ2-6
CASSQGGGGAQFF TGTGCCAGCAGCCAGGGGGGCGGGGGGGCCCAGTTCTTC TRBV5-4 13 few TRBD2 TRBJ2-1
CASSWEGGINNEQFF TGTGCCAGCAGCTGGGAAGGGGGCATCAACAATGAGCAGTTCTTC TRBV7-9 15 - TRBD1 TRBJ2-1
CASTTSGTTGELFF TGTGCCAGCACGACTAGCGGTACAACCGGGGAGCTGTTTTTT TRBV5-4 14 few TRBD2 TRBJ2-2
CASSLRSGGDNEQFF TGTGCCAGCAGCTTACGTAGCGGGGGTGACAATGAGCAGTTCTTC TRBV11-2 15 few TRBD2 TRBJ2-1
CSGRQGADIQYF TGCAGCGGAAGACAGGGGGCGGACATTCAGTACTTC TRBV20-1 12 - TRBD1 TRBJ2-4
CASSETGSSGELFF TGTGCCAGCAGCGAAACAGGGTCGAGCGGGGAGCTGTTTTTT TRBV28 14 - - TRBJ2-2
CAYGGGTQYF TGTGCCTACGGGGGGGGTACGCAGTATTTT TRBV28 10 - TRBD2 TRBJ2-3
CASSLASDTLEAFF TGTGCCAGCAGCTTGGCCTCAGACACCCTAGAAGCTTTCTTT TRBV5-5 14 few - TRBJ1-1
CASSRRVVQGKREDEKLFF TGTGCCAGTAGTAGACGAGTTGTACAGGGTAAGAGGGAAGACGAAAAACTGTTTTTT TRBV7-9 19 few - TRBJ1-4
CASSSPGTGASYEQYF TGTGCCAGCAGTTCTCCCGGGACAGGGGCATCCTACGAGCAGTACTTC TRBV28 16 once TRBD1 TRBJ2-7
CASSAGTGGEETQYF TGTGCCAGCAGCGCCGGGACAGGGGGCGAGGAGACCCAGTACTTC TRBV13 15 few TRBD1 TRBJ2-5
CATPGLTNQPQHF TGTGCCACCCCCGGCCTGACCAATCAGCCCCAGCATTTT TRBV19 13 few - TRBJ1-5
CASSLGAGGGGSDSYEQYF TGTGCCAGCAGCTTAGGGGCCGGTGGGGGGGGCTCGGACTCCTACGAGCAGTACTTC TRBV7-6 19 many - TRBJ2-7
CASRTGGYEKYF TGTGCCAGCAGAACAGGGGGCTACGAGAAGTACTTC TRBV11-2 12 - TRBD1 TRBJ2-7
CASSLQLPTGTGVFGANVLTF TGTGCCAGCAGTTTGCAACTTCCGACCGGGACAGGGGTCTTCGGGGCCAACGTCCTGACTTTC TRBV27 21 - TRBD1 TRBJ2-6
CASTPWGTEEGYTF TGTGCCAGTACCCCATGGGGGACAGAGGAAGGCTACACCTTC TRBV19 14 - TRBD1 TRBJ1-2
CASSADGSRQETQYF TGTGCCAGCAGCGCGGACGGGAGCCGCCAAGAGACCCAGTACTTC TRBV7-6 15 many - TRBJ2-5
CASSVDYYNEQFF TGTGCCAGCAGTGTGGACTATTACAATGAGCAGTTCTTC TRBV9 13 - - TRBJ2-1
CASSLGQRGAQETQYF TGTGCCAGCAGCTTGGGGCAGCGGGGGGCACAAGAGACCCAGTACTTC TRBV5-8 16 few TRBD2 TRBJ2-5
CASSPQTLTGAVNTEAFF TGTGCCAGCAGTCCCCAAACCCTGACAGGGGCCGTAAACACTGAAGCTTTCTTT TRBV27 18 few TRBD1 TRBJ1-1
CASRPTGQPYEQYF TGTGCCAGCAGACCGACAGGACAGCCCTACGAGCAGTACTTC TRBV6-5 14 - - TRBJ2-7
CASREYRARSNTGELFF TGTGCCAGCAGAGAATATCGGGCGCGGTCGAACACCGGGGAGCTGTTTTTT TRBV7-9 17 many - TRBJ2-2
CASSFTGGPMVYEQYF TGTGCCAGCAGCTTTACCGGGGGGCCTATGGTCTACGAGCAGTACTTC TRBV7-2 16 - - TRBJ2-7
CASIGLSITDTQYF TGTGCCAGCATTGGGCTTTCGATCACAGATACGCAGTATTTT TRBV25-1 14 - - TRBJ2-3
CASSFSRLATQYF TGTGCCAGCAGCTTCTCCAGACTAGCAACGCAGTATTTT TRBV7-8 13 many TRBD2 TRBJ2-3
CASSGTRWATDTQYF TGTGCCAGCAGTGGGACTAGGTGGGCGACAGATACGCAGTATTTT TRBV6-5 15 - TRBD2 TRBJ2-3
CASSFPREREKSYNEQFF TGCGCCAGCAGCTTTCCCCGGGAGCGGGAGAAGTCTTACAATGAGCAGTTCTTC TRBV5-1 18 - TRBD2 TRBJ2-1
CASSYTEAFF TGTGCCAGCAGTTACACTGAAGCTTTCTTT TRBV28 10 many - TRBJ1-1
CASSRIGTSSGNTIYF TGTGCCAGCAGCCGAATTGGGACCTCCTCTGGAAACACCATATATTTT TRBV7-2 16 many - TRBJ1-3
CASSLLWDIKAYGYTF TGTGCCAGCAGTTTATTGTGGGACATTAAGGCCTATGGCTACACCTTC TRBV28 16 - - TRBJ1-2
CASSLFAANTGELFF TGTGCCAGCAGCTTGTTTGCGGCGAACACCGGGGAGCTGTTTTTT TRBV5-8 15 - - TRBJ2-2
CSASRTGARVNGELFF TGCAGTGCTAGCCGGACAGGGGCAAGAGTGAACGGGGAGCTGTTTTTT TRBV20-1 16 - TRBD1 TRBJ2-2
CASSLGVGLSSYNSPLHF TGCGCCAGCAGCTTGGGAGTAGGGCTGAGCTCCTATAATTCACCCCTCCACTTT TRBV5-1 18 - - TRBJ1-6
CASSLGQNTIYF TGTGCCAGCAGCTTAGGACAGAACACCATATATTTT TRBV7-8 12 many - TRBJ1-3
CSVEPHEYPETQYF TGCAGCGTTGAACCACACGAGTACCCAGAGACCCAGTACTTC TRBV29-1 14 few - TRBJ2-5
CASSLATQGKDNEQFF TGTGCCAGCAGCTTAGCAACACAGGGGAAGGACAATGAGCAGTTCTTC TRBV7-8 16 many TRBD1 TRBJ2-1